One and the same sample provided the 19 T cell receptor beta chains below, sequenced in a study of T cell repertoires in cytomegalovirus infection. TCRdb analysed the reads with MiXCR anew, one entry per CDR3 protein. The data contain hundreds of thousands of distinct CDR3 sequences, 15% to 20% of them singletons. The sample consisted of PBMCs. These TCRs come from a human donor in good health (CMV status not recorded). Some clones in this sample may be carry-over from other donors' samples.

This clonotype was found many times. The J gene is TRBJ1-2, the V gene TRBV28, with D tentatively TRBD1 (6 bases). V was shortened by 5 bases and J by 2 bases, with 9 bases between the two germline ends. Germline V CDR1 and CDR2: MDHEN, SYDVKM. CDR3 length equals 13 residues. CDR3 protein: CASSTGTNYGYTF. In nucleotides, the CDR3 is TGTGCCAGCAGTACAGGGACCAACTATGGCTACACCTTC.

This sequence joins TRBV15 and TRBJ1-5, with D tentatively TRBD1 (5 bases). Germline V gives CDR1 LNHNV, CDR2 YYDKDF (reference sequence). Trimming pared 4 bases from V and 9 bases from J, leaving 28 bases between. The CDR3 covers 18 residues. As DNA, the CDR3 is TGTGCCACCAGCAAAGATTCTATCAGGGTCGGAGGAAGAGGGCCCCAGCATTTT. It codes for CATSKDSIRVGGRGPQHF.

The V gene is TRBV7-2, the J gene TRBJ1-1; TRBD1 might be the D (5 bases). Looked up from germline, CDR1 is SGHTA and CDR2 is FQGNSA. This CDR3 region has 17 residues. Trimming pared 2 bases from V and 5 bases from J, leaving 21 bases between. The CDR3 spells CASSLLGLGDWGTEAFF. The CDR3 nucleotides are TGTGCCAGCAGCTTACTGGGGTTAGGTGATTGGGGGACTGAAGCTTTCTTT.

This clonotype has a count of ten or more. This sequence joins TRBV4-1 and TRBJ1-2; weak D call: TRBD1 (5 bases). Germline lookup yields CDR1 MGHRA and CDR2 YSYEKL. V gave up 0 bases and J gave up 7 bases, with 9 bases separating them. CDR3 length equals 13 residues. In nucleotides, the CDR3 is TGCGCCAGCAGCCAAGATCGAGGGGCTGGCTACACCTTC. Its translation: CASSQDRGAGYTF.

This clonotype was picked up many times. An end of the junction does not agree with germline; a read error may underlie this. The J gene is TRBJ2-5, the V gene TRBV7-7; possibly TRBD1 for D (5 bases). The CDR3 is made up of 13 amino acids. Germline CDR1 and CDR2: SSHAT and FNYEAQ (reference sequence). The CDR3 protein is CASSADRGETQYF. The CDR3 DNA reads as TGTGCTAGCAGCGCCGACAGAGGAGAGACCCAGTACTTC.

This clonotype was observed a handful of times. The chain recombines TRBV5-6 with TRBJ1-2; TRBD1 is a possible D gene (6 bases). The CDR3 contains 13 residues. Germline V lookup: CDR1 SGHDT, CDR2 YYEEEE. Trimming cost V 6 bases and J 4 bases, with 13 bases left between them. CDR3 nucleotide sequence: TGTGCCAGCAAGAGGGACACCGTCTATGGCTACACCTTC. Protein product: CASKRDTVYGYTF.

This clonotype has more than one count but fewer than ten. The chain is built from TRBV20-1 and TRBJ2-1; the match to TRBD2 covers 11 bases. Germline CDR1 and CDR2: DFQATT and SNEGSKA (reference sequence). The CDR3 length is 14 residues. V dropped 5 bases and J dropped 15; count of bases not matched to a gene: 15. The CDR3 region has the DNA TGCAGTGCTGCCCGGCTAGCGGGGGGCAAAGGGCTGTTCTTC. Its translation: CSAARLAGGKGLFF.

This clonotype was seen at least ten times. CDR3 in DNA: TGTGCCAGCACGTTCGGATTGGGAAATGAGCAGTTCTTC. It specifies CASTFGLGNEQFF. The chain combines TRBV12-3 or TRBV12-4 with TRBJ2-1; D unresolved. The CDR3 is 13 amino acids. Trimming left V 7 bases short and J 7 bases short, with 14 bases between.

This clonotype was observed a handful of times. The rearrangement uses TRBV6-5 and TRBJ1-1; TRBD1 aligns across 7 bases. Germline trimming cut 7 bases from V and 6 bases from J; bases unmatched to any gene: 14. Germline V CDR1 and CDR2: MNHEY, SVGAGI. The CDR3 consists of 15 residues. The CDR3 DNA sequence: TGTGCCAGCACCCGCCTCGACAGGGAGGTCTCTGAAGCTTTCTTT. It yields the protein CASTRLDREVSEAFF.

The table lists this clonotype with many counts. This chain connects TRBV12-3 or TRBV12-4 to TRBJ1-1, with D possibly being TRBD1 (6 bases). Trimming shortened V by 2 bases and J by 5 bases, and 9 bases separated the two germline ends. CDR3 size: 13 residues. CDR3 sequence (DNA): TGTGCCAGCAGTTTAACAGGGCGGACTGAAGCTTTCTTT. Amino acid sequence: CASSLTGRTEAFF.

This clonotype has more than one count but fewer than ten. The chain has TRBV7-2 and TRBJ1-2, with TRBD1 as a possible D gene (6 bases). The germline V gene has CDR1 SGHTA and CDR2 FQGNSA. V was cut by 5 bases and J by 0 bases, with 16 bases left in between. The CDR3 is 16 residues long. The CDR3 protein is CASSPQGQLANYGYTF. DNA for the CDR3: TGTGCCAGCAGCCCCCAAGGACAGCTCGCTAACTATGGCTACACCTTC.

This clonotype was seen a handful of times. The chain links TRBV6-5 to TRBJ1-6, with 9 bases fitting TRBD1. The CDR3 is 15 residues long. Germline-derived CDR1 and CDR2 are MNHEY and SVGAGI. With V trimmed by 3 bases and J by 7 bases, 4 bases remained unmatched. The CDR3 DNA reads as TGTGCCAGCAGTTATGCACAGGGGGCGAATTCACCCCTCCACTTT. It translates to CASSYAQGANSPLHF.

This clonotype was picked up a small number of times. V gene TRBV28 combines with J gene TRBJ1-2; D call uncertain. The length of the CDR3 is 13 residues. Germline V gene data show CDR1 as MDHEN and CDR2 as SYDVKM. V lost 7 bases, J lost 8 bases, and 17 bases lay in between. The CDR3 nucleotides are TGTGCCAGCACAGAAACGGGAGCGATGGGCTACACCTTC. This encodes CASTETGAMGYTF.

The chain uses TRBV6-2 or TRBV6-3 and TRBJ2-7; TRBD1 or TRBD2 may be the D gene (6 bases each). CDR1 and CDR2 from the germline V gene are MNHEY and SVGEGT. The V end was cut by 4 bases, the J end by 6 bases, with 19 bases between. This CDR3 has 15 residues. The DNA for the CDR3 is TGTGCCAGCAGTTCTAATGGCTATGGAGGGGGCGAGCAGTACTTC. The encoded protein is CASSSNGYGGGEQYF.

The V and J genes are TRBV5-5 and TRBJ1-1; D is possibly TRBD1 (5 bases). V lost 4 bases and J lost 5, with 21 bases in between. CDR3 size: 16 residues. Germline-derived CDR1 and CDR2 are SGHKS and YYEKEE (reference sequence). The CDR3 loop reads CASSPMGGRLVTEAFF. The CDR3 DNA is TGTGCCAGCAGCCCGATGGGGGGGAGGTTAGTGACTGAAGCTTTCTTT.

This clonotype has only a few counts. V is TRBV7-8 and J is TRBJ1-6, with a weak D call TRBD1 (5 bases). This CDR3 region has 17 residues. V was trimmed by 5 bases and J by 3 bases, leaving 17 bases between them. Germline V gene data show CDR1 as SGHVS and CDR2 as FQNEAQ. The CDR3, as DNA: TGTGCCAGCAGCGAAAGCTCAGGGTCCTTCTATAATTCACCCCTCCACTTT. This encodes CASSESSGSFYNSPLHF.

The genes are TRBV11-2 and TRBJ2-3; a possible D gene is TRBD2 (5 bases). Trimming stripped 4 bases from V and 1 base from J, with 15 bases between. The length of the CDR3 is 16 residues. Germline CDR1 reads SGHAT; CDR2 reads FQNNGV. For the CDR3, the DNA is TGTGCCAGCAGCTCTATGGCTGGGGAGCGCACAGATACGCAGTATTTT. Translating it yields CASSSMAGERTDTQYF.

V gene TRBV18 combines with J gene TRBJ2-5; D is unclear. V lost 3 bases, J lost 5 bases, and 10 bases lay in between. CDR3 size: 13 residues. The germline CDR1 and CDR2 sequences are KGHSH and LQKENI. This chain's CDR3 is CASSPMEQETQYF. DNA for the CDR3: TGTGCCAGCTCACCCATGGAACAGGAGACCCAGTACTTC.

This clonotype appeared many times. This chain links TRBV7-8 with TRBJ2-2; D remains ambiguous. CDR3 length: 12 amino acids. Per germline, CDR1 SGHVS and CDR2 FQNEAQ. V shed 1 base and J shed 7 bases, with 4 bases lying between them. Here the CDR3 DNA reads TGTGCCAGCAGCTTAGAGTACGGGGAGCTGTTTTTT. It codes for CASSLEYGELFF.